A single sample is the source of the 23 T cell receptor beta chains below, sequenced in a study of T cells after yellow fever vaccination. TCRdb recomputed calls from the 5' RACE reads with MiXCR, one row per CDR3 protein. The sample contains 610,000 or so distinct CDR3 sequences, 12% of which appear only once. The starting material was PBMCs, obtained on the day of the yellow fever booster vaccination. All receptors come from a man aged 30 to 45 who received the YFV17D yellow fever vaccine.

This chain links TRBV5-1 with TRBJ2-1; TRBD1 matches 7 bases. V trimming: 7 bases; J trimming: 3 bases; junction bases outside the gene matches: 4. The germline V gene has CDR1 SGHRS and CDR2 YFSETQ. The CDR3 has 13 amino acids. The CDR3 DNA reads as TGCGCCAGCTACGGGACAGACTACAATGAGCAGTTCTTC. Its protein is CASYGTDYNEQFF. The whole variable domain, filled in from reference TRBV5-1 and TRBJ2-1, reads KAGVTQTPRYLIKTRGQQVTLSCSPISGHRSVSWYQQTPGQGLQFLFEYFSETQRNKGNFPGRFSGRQFSNSRSEMNVSTLELGDSALYLCASYGTDYNEQFFGPGTRLTVL.

This clonotype was counted a few times. The rearrangement uses TRBV28 and TRBJ2-1; D possibly corresponds to TRBD2 (6 bases). This CDR3 spans 15 amino acids. The germline V gene has CDR1 MDHEN and CDR2 SYDVKM. V lost 2 bases, J lost 4 bases, and 12 bases lay in between. The CDR3 nucleotides are TGTGCCAGCAGTTTAAGGAGTAGCGGTTACAATGAGCAGTTCTTC. This sequence encodes CASSLRSSGYNEQFF.

The chain employs TRBV5-4 and TRBJ2-5; D uncertain. Germline V lookup: CDR1 SGHNT, CDR2 YYREEE (reference sequence). The CDR3 is 13 amino acids. Trimming cost V 1 base and J 2 bases, with 6 bases left between them. CDR3 DNA: TGTGCCAGCAGCTTGCCGGCTCAAGAGACCCAGTACTTC. The encoded protein is CASSLPAQETQYF.

The chain employs TRBV20-1 and TRBJ2-1, with TRBD1 as a possible D gene (5 bases). The length of the CDR3 is 12 residues. Trimming shortened V by 6 bases and J by 3 bases, and 9 bases separated the two germline ends. Per germline, CDR1 DFQATT and CDR2 SNEGSKA (reference sequence). Here the CDR3 DNA reads TGCAGTGCCTCAGGGATCTACAATGAGCAGTTCTTC. Its translation: CSASGIYNEQFF.

This clonotype was counted between two and nine times. The chain combines TRBV7-2 with TRBJ2-5; unclear D gene. V was clipped by 3 bases and J by 0 bases, with 11 bases between them. Germline values: CDR1 SGHTA, CDR2 FQGNSA. This CDR3 has 15 amino acids. Here the CDR3 DNA reads TGTGCCAGCAGCTTTACACGTGGACACCAAGAGACCCAGTACTTC. Translated: CASSFTRGHQETQYF.

This clonotype was observed a handful of times. The chain carries TRBV7-2 and TRBJ2-7, with D perhaps matching TRBD1 (5 bases). Trimming shortened V by 0 bases and J by 1 base, and 16 bases separated the two germline ends. This CDR3 has 17 residues. Germline V gene data show CDR1 as SGHTA and CDR2 as FQGNSA. CDR3 sequence: CASSLASQGRRSYEQYF. The CDR3 bases are TGTGCCAGCAGCTTAGCGTCCCAGGGAAGAAGGTCCTACGAGCAGTACTTC.

This clonotype was counted only a few times. This chain uses TRBV19 with TRBJ1-2; a weak D match, TRBD1 (5 bases). Germline V lookup: CDR1 LNHDA, CDR2 SQIVND (reference sequence). The CDR3 is 13 amino acids. V lost 8 bases and J lost 2, with 12 bases in between. CDR3 sequence reads: CASGAQENYGYTF. The CDR3 DNA sequence: TGTGCCAGTGGGGCACAGGAGAACTATGGCTACACCTTC.

In this sample, this clonotype turned up a few times. This rearrangement joins TRBV20-1 to TRBJ2-1, with TRBD2 matching over 8 bases. Per germline, CDR1 DFQATT and CDR2 SNEGSKA (reference sequence). V was pared by 8 bases and J by 8 bases, with 8 bases of the junction left unmatched. The CDR3 sequence is 12 residues long. CDR3 in amino acids: CSRSGRGDEQFF. Here the CDR3 DNA reads TGCAGTCGGAGCGGGAGAGGGGATGAGCAGTTCTTC.

This clonotype was found a few times. The J gene is TRBJ2-7, the V gene TRBV7-2; the D gene is possibly TRBD1 (5 bases). From germline, CDR1 is SGHTA and CDR2 FQGNSA. The CDR3 contains 14 residues. The V gene lost 1 base and the J gene lost 3 bases, with 10 bases spanning the gap. The CDR3 reads CASSLVGAGYEQYF. Here the CDR3 DNA reads TGTGCCAGCAGCTTAGTTGGGGCCGGCTACGAGCAGTACTTC.

This clonotype has only a few counts. CDR3 sequence (DNA): TGTGCCAGCAGCCAACCTCCTCCTTCAGGTTATACGAATCAGTATTTT. It translates to CASSQPPPSGYTNQYF. The V gene is TRBV14, the J gene TRBJ2-3; D is undetermined. The V gene's germline CDR1 is SGHDN and CDR2 FVKESK. There are 16 residues in the CDR3. Trimming left V 2 bases short and J 12 bases short, with 24 bases between.

This clonotype was recorded at least ten times. The rearrangement joins TRBV10-3 to TRBJ2-1; TRBD1 aligns across 9 bases. The CDR3 length is 14 residues. Per germline, CDR1 ENHRY and CDR2 SYGVKD. V lost 6 bases and J lost 5; bases outside the gene matches: 5. CDR3: CAIRAGTGNNEQFF. DNA of the CDR3: TGTGCCATCAGGGCAGGGACAGGGAACAATGAGCAGTTCTTC.

This clonotype was seen a few times. The chain is built from TRBV20-1 and TRBJ2-7; D may correspond to TRBD1 or TRBD2 (5 bases each). Germline values: CDR1 DFQATT, CDR2 SNEGSKA (reference sequence). V lost 0 bases to trimming and J lost 6 bases, with 12 bases between them. The CDR3 is made up of 13 amino acids. DNA for the CDR3: TGCAGTGCTAGAGACCGGGGCACGGGCGAGCAGTACTTC. Encoded protein: CSARDRGTGEQYF.

This clonotype came up many times. The gene calls are TRBV20-1 and TRBJ2-7; D is perhaps TRBD1 (6 bases). The CDR3 has 11 amino acids. V was cut by 6 bases and J by 5 bases, with 11 bases left in between. Germline V lookup: CDR1 DFQATT, CDR2 SNEGSKA (reference sequence). As DNA, the CDR3 is TGCAGTGCCGTACACAGGGACGAGCAGTACTTC. Its translation is CSAVHRDEQYF.

This clonotype was counted a few times. The gene calls are TRBV29-1 and TRBJ2-4, with 10 bases that match TRBD2. Trimming removed 5 bases from V and 4 bases from J; junction bases left unmatched: 2. The germline CDR1 and CDR2 sequences are SQVTM and ANQGSEA. This CDR3 spans 13 amino acids. CDR3 coding DNA: TGCAGCGTTCAGACTAGCGGGAAAAACATTCAGTACTTC. This encodes CSVQTSGKNIQYF.

The chain uses TRBV9 and TRBJ2-1; D unclear. Deletions cut 4 bases from V and 8 bases from J, with 16 bases between. Germline CDR1 reads SGDLS; CDR2 reads YYNGEE. This CDR3 spans 14 amino acids. CDR3: CASSPQDKFHEQFF. The CDR3 nucleotides read TGTGCCAGCAGCCCCCAAGACAAATTTCATGAGCAGTTCTTC.

The chain joins TRBV18 to TRBJ2-1; unclear D gene. The CDR3 sequence is 15 residues long. The V gene lost 4 bases and the J gene lost 0 bases, with 10 bases spanning the gap. Germline CDR1 is KGHSH and CDR2 is LQKENI. The CDR3 DNA is TGTGCCAGCTCACTGATGCAGAGCTCCTACAATGAGCAGTTCTTC. It is translated as CASSLMQSSYNEQFF.

The chain joins TRBV5-1 to TRBJ2-1; maybe TRBD1 (5 bases). V shed 3 bases and J shed 3 bases, with 10 bases lying between them. Germline V lookup: CDR1 SGHRS, CDR2 YFSETQ. The CDR3 has 14 residues. The CDR3 nucleotides are TGCGCCAGCAGCTATCTGACAGACTACAATGAGCAGTTCTTC. Its protein is CASSYLTDYNEQFF.

The rearrangement joins TRBV4-3 to TRBJ2-1; D gene unclear. The CDR3 covers 11 residues. V lost 0 bases and J lost 12, with 6 bases in between. CDR1 LGHNA and CDR2 YSLEER come from the germline V gene. The CDR3 DNA follows: TGCGCCAGCAGCCAAGAGCAGGTGCAGTTCTTC. This gives the protein CASSQEQVQFF.

This clonotype came up a few times. Here the CDR3 DNA reads TGTGCCAGCAGCTTGCCTAGCCCAGATACGCAGTATTTT. Its translation is CASSLPSPDTQYF. The rearrangement uses TRBV5-6 and TRBJ2-3; TRBD2 is a possible D gene (5 bases). The CDR3 is 13 amino acids. Germline-derived CDR1 and CDR2 are SGHDT and YYEEEE. V was trimmed by 1 base and J by 4 bases, leaving 7 bases between them.

As to this clonotype: A much larger clone differs by one base, so this may be a read error. The rearrangement uses TRBV5-5 and TRBJ2-1, with TRBD1 as a possible D gene (5 bases). CDR1 is SGHKS, CDR2 YYEKEE, per germline (reference sequence). The CDR3 is made up of 16 amino acids. V lost 1 base to trimming and J lost 7 bases, with 18 bases between them. This CDR3 reads CASSLRRQGLGNEQFF. Here the CDR3 DNA reads TGTGCCAGCAGCTTGCGCCGGCAGGGCCTGGGGAATGAGCAGTTCTTC.

V usage is TRBV19 and J usage is TRBJ2-7; possibly TRBD2 for D (5 bases). CDR1 LNHDA and CDR2 SQIVND come from the germline V gene (reference sequence). Between the trimmed V and J ends, which lost 3 bases and 3 bases, there was a span of 12 bases. The CDR3 runs 14 residues. The CDR3 DNA follows: TGTGCCAGTAGTATCCGCTCTCGGGGCTACGAGCAGTACTTC. Translation gives CASSIRSRGYEQYF.

Ten or more counts support this clonotype. The V and J genes are TRBV7-9 and TRBJ2-3, with a weak D call TRBD1 (5 bases). Looked up from germline, CDR1 is SEHNR and CDR2 is FQNEAQ (reference sequence). The CDR3 extends over 15 amino acids. Trimming removed 4 bases from V and 7 bases from J, with 18 bases in between. The CDR3 nucleotides read TGTGCCAGCAGCTGGGCGATTGGGGCCCGGAATACGCAGTATTTT. Amino acids: CASSWAIGARNTQYF.

J is TRBJ2-1 and V is TRBV6-8; D is unresolved. CDR3 length equals 13 residues. V was pared by 6 bases and J by 5 bases, with 11 bases between. Per germline, CDR1 MNHGY and CDR2 SAAAGT. CDR3 nucleotide sequence: TGTGCCAGCAGAGCGACCGTCAACAATGAGCAGTTCTTC. This codes for CASRATVNNEQFF.